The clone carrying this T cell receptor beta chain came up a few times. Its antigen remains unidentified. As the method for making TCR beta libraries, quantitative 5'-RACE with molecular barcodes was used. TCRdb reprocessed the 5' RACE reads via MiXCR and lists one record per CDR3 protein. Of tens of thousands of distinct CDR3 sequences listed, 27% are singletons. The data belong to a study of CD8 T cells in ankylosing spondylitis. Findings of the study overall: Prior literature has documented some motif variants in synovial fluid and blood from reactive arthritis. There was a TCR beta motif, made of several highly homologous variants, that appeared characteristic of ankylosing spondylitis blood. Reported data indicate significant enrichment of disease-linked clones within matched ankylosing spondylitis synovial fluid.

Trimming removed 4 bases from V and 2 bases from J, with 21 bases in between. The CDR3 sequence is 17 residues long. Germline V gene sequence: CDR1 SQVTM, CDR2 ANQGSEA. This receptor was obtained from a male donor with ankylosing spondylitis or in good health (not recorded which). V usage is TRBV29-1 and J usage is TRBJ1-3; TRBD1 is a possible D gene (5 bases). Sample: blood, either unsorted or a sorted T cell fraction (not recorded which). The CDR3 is CSVVSTHARGTGNTIYF. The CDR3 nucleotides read TGCAGCGTTGTTTCCACACATGCCCGGGGGACTGGAAACACCATATATTTT.